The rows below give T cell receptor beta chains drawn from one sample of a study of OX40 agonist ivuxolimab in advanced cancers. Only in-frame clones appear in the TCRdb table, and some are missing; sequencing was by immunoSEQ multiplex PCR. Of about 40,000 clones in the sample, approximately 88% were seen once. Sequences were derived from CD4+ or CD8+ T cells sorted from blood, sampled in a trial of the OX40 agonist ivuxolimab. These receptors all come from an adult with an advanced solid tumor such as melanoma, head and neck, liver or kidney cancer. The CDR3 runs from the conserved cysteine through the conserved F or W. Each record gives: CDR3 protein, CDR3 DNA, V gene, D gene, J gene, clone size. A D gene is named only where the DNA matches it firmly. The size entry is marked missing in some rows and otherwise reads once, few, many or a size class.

CDR3: CSVGAGGGTGELFF
DNA: TGCAGCGTGGGGGCAGGGGGTGGCACCGGGGAGCTGTTTTTT
V: TRBV29-1
D: TRBD1
J: TRBJ2-2
size: -

CDR3: CASSFSGGNTEAFF
DNA: TGTGCCAGCAGTTTCTCAGGGGGGAACACTGAAGCTTTCTTT
V: TRBV27
D: TRBD1
J: TRBJ1-1
size: -

CDR3: CASSDAGLKGEQFF
DNA: TGTGCCAGCAGTGATGCGGGGCTCAAAGGTGAGCAGTTCTTC
V: TRBV2
D: -
J: TRBJ2-1
size: -

CDR3: CASSTFTGELFF
DNA: TGTGCCAGTAGTACTTTCACCGGGGAGCTGTTTTTT
V: TRBV19
D: -
J: TRBJ2-2
size: -

CDR3: CASSSRVGSTAYEQYF
DNA: TGTGCCAGCAGCTCCCGGGTGGGAAGTACGGCCTACGAGCAGTACTTC
V: TRBV7-8
D: -
J: TRBJ2-7
size: -

CDR3: CASSPPTSGNNEQYF
DNA: TGTGCCAGCAGCCCCCCGACTAGCGGGAACAACGAGCAGTACTTC
V: TRBV7-9
D: TRBD2
J: TRBJ2-7
size: -

CDR3: CASSETGDEQYF
DNA: TGTGCCAGCAGCGAAACAGGGGACGAGCAGTACTTC
V: TRBV2
D: TRBD1
J: TRBJ2-7
size: medium-sized

CDR3: CASSSDRGRVGELVETQYF
DNA: TGTGCCAGCAGCAGTGACAGGGGGCGAGTGGGAGAGTTGGTGGAGACCCAGTACTTC
V: TRBV28
D: TRBD1
J: TRBJ2-5
size: -

CDR3: CASIGVRGQPQHF
DNA: TGTGCCAGTATCGGGGTCAGGGGTCAGCCCCAGCATTTT
V: TRBV19
D: -
J: TRBJ1-5
size: -

CDR3: CASRTPAGEQYF
DNA: TGTGCCAGCAGGACCCCGGCGGGCGAGCAGTACTTC
V: TRBV5-4
D: -
J: TRBJ2-7
size: -

CDR3: CASSSRLAGEVEQYF
DNA: TGTGCCAGCAGCTCCCGATTAGCGGGAGAGGTCGAGCAGTACTTC
V: TRBV5-6
D: TRBD2
J: TRBJ2-7
size: -

CDR3: CASSYRNSASYEQYF
DNA: TGTGCCAGCAGTTACAGAAACTCTGCTTCCTACGAGCAGTACTTC
V: TRBV6-6
D: -
J: TRBJ2-7
size: -

CDR3: CASSSGGRYEQYF
DNA: TGTGCCAGCAGTTCTGGGGGGAGGTACGAGCAGTACTTC
V: TRBV27
D: -
J: TRBJ2-7
size: -

CDR3: CASSLLGASDEQFF
DNA: TGTGCCAGCAGCCTACTCGGAGCCTCCGATGAGCAGTTCTTC
V: TRBV7-9
D: -
J: TRBJ2-1
size: -

CDR3: CASSLSPGFGEQYF
DNA: TGTGCCAGCAGCTTATCGCCCGGTTTTGGCGAGCAGTACTTC
V: TRBV7-8
D: -
J: TRBJ2-7
size: -

CDR3: CASSLRDSFNEQFF
DNA: TGTGCCAGCAGCTTAAGGGACAGCTTCAATGAGCAGTTCTTC
V: TRBV13
D: TRBD1
J: TRBJ2-1
size: -

CDR3: CASSVQRGRAEHTDTQYF
DNA: TGTGCCAGCAGCGTCCAAAGGGGCCGGGCGGAACACACAGATACGCAGTATTTT
V: TRBV9
D: -
J: TRBJ2-3
size: -

CDR3: CASSYHPAGQETQYF
DNA: TGTGCCAGCAGTTATCATCCAGCGGGCCAAGAGACCCAGTACTTC
V: TRBV27
D: -
J: TRBJ2-5
size: -

CDR3: CASSLSPTRGADNGYTF
DNA: TGTGCCAGCAGCTTATCCCCTACTAGGGGGGCGGATAATGGCTACACCTTC
V: TRBV7-8
D: -
J: TRBJ1-2
size: -

CDR3: CATSIGAGSTDTQYF
DNA: TGTGCCACCAGCATTGGTGCGGGATCCACAGATACGCAGTATTTT
V: TRBV15
D: -
J: TRBJ2-3
size: -

CDR3: CASSLYQGASNEQYF
DNA: TGTGCCAGCAGCTTATATCAGGGGGCGAGTAACGAGCAGTACTTC
V: TRBV11-3
D: TRBD1
J: TRBJ2-7
size: -

CDR3: CASSQDGGTSGRAGYEQYF
DNA: TGTGCCAGCAGCCAAGATGGTGGGACTAGCGGGAGGGCCGGCTACGAGCAGTACTTC
V: TRBV4-2
D: TRBD2
J: TRBJ2-7
size: -

CDR3: CASSLMTGGKLFF
DNA: TGTGCCAGCAGCCTTATGACAGGGGGAAAACTGTTTTTT
V: TRBV14
D: TRBD1
J: TRBJ1-4
size: -

CDR3: CASSLLTPTGPAGGELFF
DNA: TGTGCCAGCAGCCTTTTGACCCCAACGGGACCCGCGGGGGGGGAGCTGTTTTTT
V: TRBV28
D: -
J: TRBJ2-2
size: -

CDR3: CASSQLGTSGDEQFF
DNA: TGTGCCAGCAGCCAACTTGGGACTAGCGGCGATGAGCAGTTCTTC
V: TRBV7-3
D: TRBD2
J: TRBJ2-1
size: -

CDR3: CASSPPTATNTEAFF
DNA: TGTGCCAGCAGCCCTCCGACAGCCACGAACACTGAAGCTTTCTTT
V: TRBV7-9
D: -
J: TRBJ1-1
size: -

CDR3: CASSLGRLYEQYF
DNA: TGTGCCAGCAGTTTGGGACGTCTCTACGAGCAGTACTTC
V: TRBV28
D: -
J: TRBJ2-7
size: -

CDR3: CASSIAKNTEAFF
DNA: TGTGCCAGTAGTATCGCCAAGAACACTGAAGCTTTCTTT
V: TRBV19
D: -
J: TRBJ1-1
size: -

CDR3: CASSPPGGFGTNEKLFF
DNA: TGTGCCAGCTCACCACCGGGAGGGTTTGGCACTAATGAAAAACTGTTTTTT
V: TRBV18
D: -
J: TRBJ1-4
size: -

CDR3: CAGQGAGSGELFF
DNA: TGTGCGGGACAGGGGGCCGGGAGCGGGGAGCTGTTTTTT
V: TRBV25-1
D: TRBD1
J: TRBJ2-2
size: -

CDR3: CASREGGTEAFF
DNA: TGCGCCAGTCGTGAAGGGGGGACTGAAGCTTTCTTT
V: TRBV5-1
D: -
J: TRBJ1-1
size: -

CDR3: CASSPRNRPGGTEAFF
DNA: TGTGCCAGCAGCCCAAGAAACCGCCCCGGCGGCACTGAAGCTTTCTTT
V: TRBV7-9
D: -
J: TRBJ1-1
size: -